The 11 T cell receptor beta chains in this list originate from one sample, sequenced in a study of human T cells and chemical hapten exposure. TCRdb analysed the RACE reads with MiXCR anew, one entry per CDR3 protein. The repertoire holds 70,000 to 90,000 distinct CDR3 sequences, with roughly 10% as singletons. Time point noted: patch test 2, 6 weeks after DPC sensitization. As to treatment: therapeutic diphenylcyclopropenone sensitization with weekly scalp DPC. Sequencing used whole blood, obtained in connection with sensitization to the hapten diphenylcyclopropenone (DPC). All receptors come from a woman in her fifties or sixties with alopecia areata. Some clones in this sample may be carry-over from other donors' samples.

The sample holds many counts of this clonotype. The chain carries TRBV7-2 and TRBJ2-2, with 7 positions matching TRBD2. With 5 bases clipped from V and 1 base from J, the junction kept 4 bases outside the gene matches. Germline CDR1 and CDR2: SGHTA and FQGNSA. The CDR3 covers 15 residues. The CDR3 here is CASSKAGMNTGELFF. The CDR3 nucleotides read TGTGCCAGCAGCAAAGCGGGAATGAACACCGGGGAGCTGTTTTTT.

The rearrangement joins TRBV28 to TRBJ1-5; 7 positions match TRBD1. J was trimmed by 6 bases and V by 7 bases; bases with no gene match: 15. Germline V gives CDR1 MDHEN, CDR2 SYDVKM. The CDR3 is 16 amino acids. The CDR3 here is CASNSPRRGRSQPQHF. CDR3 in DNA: TGTGCCAGCAATTCCCCTCGTAGGGGGCGAAGTCAGCCCCAGCATTTT.

CDR3 in DNA: TGCAGCGTTGAAGATCGAGCAGATACGCAGTATTTT. The encoded protein is CSVEDRADTQYF. The chain recombines TRBV29-1 with TRBJ2-3; no clear D gene. V was shortened by 0 bases and J by 4 bases, with 5 bases between the two germline ends. Germline CDR1 SQVTM, CDR2 ANQGSEA. This CDR3 has 12 residues.

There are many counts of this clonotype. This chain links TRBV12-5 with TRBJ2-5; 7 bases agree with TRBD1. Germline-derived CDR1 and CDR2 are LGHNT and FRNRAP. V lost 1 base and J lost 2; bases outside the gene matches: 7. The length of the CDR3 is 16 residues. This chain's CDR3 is CASGLGRVDRQETQYF. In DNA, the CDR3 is TGTGCTAGTGGTTTGGGACGGGTGGACAGGCAAGAGACCCAGTACTTC.

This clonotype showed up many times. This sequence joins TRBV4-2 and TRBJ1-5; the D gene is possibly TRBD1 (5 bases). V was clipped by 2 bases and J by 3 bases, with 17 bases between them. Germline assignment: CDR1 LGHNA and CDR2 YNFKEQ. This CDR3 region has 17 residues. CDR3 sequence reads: CASSQQSGGTFNQPQHF. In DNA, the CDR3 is TGTGCCAGCAGCCAACAATCCGGGGGGACGTTCAATCAGCCCCAGCATTTT.

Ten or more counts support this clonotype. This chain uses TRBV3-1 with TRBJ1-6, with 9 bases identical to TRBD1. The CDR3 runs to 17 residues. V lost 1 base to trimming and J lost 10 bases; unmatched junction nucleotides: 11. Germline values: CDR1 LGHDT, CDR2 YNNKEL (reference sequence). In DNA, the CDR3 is TGTGCCAGCAGCCAAGGGGACCCGGGACAGGGTGGATCACCCCTCCACTTT. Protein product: CASSQGDPGQGGSPLHF.

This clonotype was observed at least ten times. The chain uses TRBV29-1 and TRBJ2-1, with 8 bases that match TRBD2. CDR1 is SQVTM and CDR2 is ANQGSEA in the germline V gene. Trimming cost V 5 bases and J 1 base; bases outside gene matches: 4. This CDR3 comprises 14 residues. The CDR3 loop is CSVYTSGSYNEQFF. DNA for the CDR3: TGCAGCGTTTACACTAGCGGATCCTACAATGAGCAGTTCTTC.

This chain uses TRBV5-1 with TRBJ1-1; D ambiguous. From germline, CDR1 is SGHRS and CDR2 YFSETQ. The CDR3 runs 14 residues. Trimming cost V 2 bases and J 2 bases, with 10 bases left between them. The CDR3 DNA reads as TGCGCCAGCAGCTTTTCAACTGCTAACACTGAAGCTTTCTTT. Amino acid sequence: CASSFSTANTEAFF.

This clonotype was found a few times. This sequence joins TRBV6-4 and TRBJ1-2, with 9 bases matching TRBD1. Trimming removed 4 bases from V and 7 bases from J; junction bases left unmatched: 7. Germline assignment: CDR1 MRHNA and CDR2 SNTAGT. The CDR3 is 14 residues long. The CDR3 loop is CASSALTGGSGYTF. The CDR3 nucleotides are TGTGCCAGCAGTGCCCTAACAGGGGGCTCTGGCTACACCTTC.

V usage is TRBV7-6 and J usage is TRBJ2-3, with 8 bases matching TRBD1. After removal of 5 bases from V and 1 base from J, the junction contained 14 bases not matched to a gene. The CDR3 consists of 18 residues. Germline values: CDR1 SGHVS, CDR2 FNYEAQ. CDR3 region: CASSGGQAEIRGTDTQYF. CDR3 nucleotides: TGTGCCAGCAGCGGGGGACAGGCCGAGATCAGGGGCACAGATACGCAGTATTTT.

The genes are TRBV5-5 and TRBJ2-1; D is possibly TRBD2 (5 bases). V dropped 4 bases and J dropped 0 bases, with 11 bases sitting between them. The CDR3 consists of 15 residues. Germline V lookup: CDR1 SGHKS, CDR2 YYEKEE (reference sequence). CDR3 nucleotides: TGTGCCAGCAGCGCGAGGGTCAGCTCCTACAATGAGCAGTTCTTC. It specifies CASSARVSSYNEQFF.